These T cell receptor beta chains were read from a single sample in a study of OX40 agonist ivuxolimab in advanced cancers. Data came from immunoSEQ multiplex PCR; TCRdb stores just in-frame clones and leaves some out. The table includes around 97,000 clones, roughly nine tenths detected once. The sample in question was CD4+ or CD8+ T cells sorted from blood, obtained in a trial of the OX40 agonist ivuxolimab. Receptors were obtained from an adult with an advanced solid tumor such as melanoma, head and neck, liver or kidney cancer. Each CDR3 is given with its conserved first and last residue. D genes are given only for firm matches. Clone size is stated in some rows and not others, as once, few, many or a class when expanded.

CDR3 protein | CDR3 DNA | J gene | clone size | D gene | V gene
CASSDSWESSDTQYF | TGTGCCAGCAGTGACTCTTGGGAGTCGTCAGATACGCAGTATTTT | TRBJ2-3 | - | - | TRBV2
CASSQAAGYNEQFF | TGTGCCAGCAGCCAAGCTGCGGGTTACAATGAGCAGTTCTTC | TRBJ2-1 | - | - | TRBV14
CAWSVRAELYGYTF | TGTGCCTGGAGTGTACGGGCCGAACTCTATGGCTACACCTTC | TRBJ1-2 | - | - | TRBV30
CASSLSMDNTEAFF | TGTGCCAGCAGCTTGTCAATGGACAACACTGAAGCTTTCTTT | TRBJ1-1 | - | - | TRBV5-4
CASSLGLAAYNEQFF | TGTGCCAGCAGCCTGGGACTAGCGGCCTACAATGAGCAGTTCTTC | TRBJ2-1 | - | TRBD2 | TRBV7-3
CASRWGQEAFF | TGTGCCAGCAGATGGGGACAGGAAGCTTTCTTT | TRBJ1-1 | once | TRBD1 | TRBV5-4
CASSKTSSSYEQYF | TGTGCCAGCAGTAAGACTAGCTCCTCCTACGAGCAGTACTTC | TRBJ2-7 | - | TRBD2 | TRBV2
CASSPGGLSDTQYF | TGCGCCAGCAGCCCGGGGGGGCTATCTGATACGCAGTATTTT | TRBJ2-3 | - | TRBD2 | TRBV5-1
CASSLGHNEQFF | TGTGCCAGCAGCTTGGGTCACAATGAGCAGTTCTTC | TRBJ2-1 | - | - | TRBV5-5
CASSSNLQGSNQPQHF | TGTGCCAGCAGCTCTAATCTACAGGGATCTAATCAGCCCCAGCATTTT | TRBJ1-5 | - | - | TRBV7-8
CATSRDKQGLGYTF | TGTGCCACCAGCAGAGATAAACAAGGGCTAGGCTACACCTTC | TRBJ1-2 | few | - | TRBV15
CASSLGVGPKNIQYF | TGTGCCAGCAGTTTAGGCGTAGGGCCCAAAAACATTCAGTACTTC | TRBJ2-4 | - | - | TRBV27
CASSIRGRASETQYF | TGTGCCAGTAGTATAAGGGGGAGGGCCTCGGAGACCCAGTACTTC | TRBJ2-5 | - | - | TRBV19
CASSLDRDQYF | TGTGCCAGCAGCCTAGACCGCGACCAGTACTTC | TRBJ2-5 | - | - | TRBV5-6
CIRVGNTEAFF | TGCATTCGCGTGGGGAACACTGAAGCTTTCTTT | TRBJ1-1 | - | - | TRBV20-1
CSAKPYTEAFF | TGCAGTGCGAAGCCTTACACTGAAGCTTTCTTT | TRBJ1-1 | - | - | TRBV20-1
CASSPGGVEGMKAFF | TGTGCCAGCAGCCCCGGGGGGGTCGAAGGGATGAAAGCTTTCTTT | TRBJ1-1 | - | - | TRBV5-4
CASSPRTSGAGELFF | TGTGCCAGCAGCCCCAGGACTAGCGGAGCCGGGGAGCTGTTTTTT | TRBJ2-2 | - | TRBD2 | TRBV7-6
CASSPAGPVYGETQYF | TGTGCCAGCAGCCCTGCGGGTCCCGTTTATGGGGAGACCCAGTACTTC | TRBJ2-5 | few | - | TRBV7-6
CASSIDSIGTVLGNTEAFF | TGTGCCAGTAGTATAGATTCGATAGGGACAGTACTTGGGAACACTGAAGCTTTCTTT | TRBJ1-1 | - | TRBD1 | TRBV19
CASSSTAGGTEAFF | TGTGCCAGCAGCTCGACAGCTGGGGGCACTGAAGCTTTCTTT | TRBJ1-1 | - | - | TRBV2
CASSIESNQPQHF | TGTGCCAGCAGCATAGAGAGCAATCAGCCCCAGCATTTT | TRBJ1-5 | - | - | TRBV7-8
CASGGQSFQETQYF | TGTGCCAGCGGGGGACAGTCCTTCCAAGAGACCCAGTACTTC | TRBJ2-5 | - | TRBD1 | TRBV6-5
CASSWGRNTEAFF | TGCGCCAGCAGCTGGGGACGGAACACTGAAGCTTTCTTT | TRBJ1-1 | - | - | TRBV5-1
CATQLAGLRSDTQYF | TGTGCCACTCAATTGGCGGGATTAAGGTCAGATACGCAGTATTTT | TRBJ2-3 | once | - | TRBV6-5
CASSLDMTGSEQFF | TGTGCCAGCAGCTTAGATATGACAGGGAGTGAGCAGTTCTTC | TRBJ2-1 | - | TRBD1 | TRBV11-1
CASSLLGGGANGELFF | TGTGCCAGCAGCCTGTTGGGCGGGGGGGCCAACGGGGAGCTGTTTTTT | TRBJ2-2 | - | TRBD2 | TRBV7-2
CASSPPGSLIPYNEQFF | TGTGCCAGCAGCCCCCCAGGGTCCCTTATCCCTTACAATGAGCAGTTCTTC | TRBJ2-1 | - | - | TRBV7-2
CASSKEGPQFEQFF | TGTGCCAGCAGCAAAGAGGGCCCACAGTTCGAGCAGTTCTTC | TRBJ2-1 | few | - | TRBV11-2